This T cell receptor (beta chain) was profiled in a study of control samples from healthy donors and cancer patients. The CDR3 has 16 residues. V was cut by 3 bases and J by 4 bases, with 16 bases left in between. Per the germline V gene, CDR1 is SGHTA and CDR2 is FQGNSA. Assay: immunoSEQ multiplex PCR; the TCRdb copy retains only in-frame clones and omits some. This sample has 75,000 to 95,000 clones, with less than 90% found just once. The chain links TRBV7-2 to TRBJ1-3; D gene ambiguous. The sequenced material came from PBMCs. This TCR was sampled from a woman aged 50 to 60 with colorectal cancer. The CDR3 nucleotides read TGTGCCAGCAGCTTTAGTCGGTCATCATCAGGAAACACCATATATTTT. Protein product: CASSFSRSSSGNTIYF.